A selection of T cell receptor beta chains follows, all from one sample in a study of Graves' ophthalmopathy and Graves' hyperthyroidism. One entry per CDR3 protein, called by TCRdb with MiXCR from the multiplex PCR reads. The repertoire holds some 1.1 million distinct CDR3 sequences, roughly 35% seen once, with roughly 11% in the top ten. The specimen sequenced was peripheral blood or thyroid tissue (not recorded which). Receptors originate from an adult man with Graves' hyperthyroidism. The CDR3 runs from the conserved cysteine through the conserved F or W. A D gene is named only where the DNA matches it firmly. Part of the rows lack a size; the others show once, few, many or a class for expanded clones.

j_call v_call clone_size d_call cdr3_nt cdr3_aa
TRBJ2-5 TRBV28 . TRBD2 TGTGCCACCGTAGCGGGACCCGGGGAGACCCAGTACTTC CATVAGPGETQYF
TRBJ1-3 TRBV5-1 . TRBD1 TGCGCCAGCAGCTGGATACCGGACCGGGACAGGGATGGATCTGGAAACACCATATATTTT CASSWIPDRDRDGSGNTIYF
TRBJ2-2 TRBV9 . TRBD1 TGTGCCAGCAGCGTAGGCAGGGGGCGATACACCGGGGAGCTGTTTTTT CASSVGRGRYTGELFF
TRBJ1-6 TRBV6-1 few . TGTGCCAGCACCCGGACGGGGAATTCACCCCTCCACTTT CASTRTGNSPLHF
TRBJ2-6 TRBV5-1 many . TGCGCCAGCAGCCCGACAAGCTCTGGGGCCAACGTCCTGACTTTC CASSPTSSGANVLTF
TRBJ1-1 TRBV5-8 few . TGTGCCAGCAGCTTTTCGAACCCTGAAGCTTTCTTT CASSFSNPEAFF
TRBJ1-4 TRBV9 . TRBD1 TGTGCCAGCAGCGAATCAGGGGGCCTAGAAAAACTGTTTTTT CASSESGGLEKLFF
TRBJ1-5 TRBV19 many TRBD1 TGTGCCAGTAAAACTACCGGGACAGCCTATCAGCCCCAGCATTTT CASKTTGTAYQPQHF
TRBJ2-7 TRBV7-2 many TRBD1 TGTGCCAGCAGCCCTTGGACAGGGGGCTACGAGCAGTACTTC CASSPWTGGYEQYF
TRBJ1-6 TRBV5-8 many . TGTGCCAGCAGCAAATCCCAGGCATCAGCATCACCCCTCCACTTT CASSKSQASASPLHF
TRBJ2-3 TRBV14 . . TGTGCCAGCAGCCATGTCCCCTCCACAGATACGCAGTATTTT CASSHVPSTDTQYF
TRBJ2-2 TRBV29-1 . TRBD2 TGCAGCGTTGCTCCGGGACTAGCGTTTTTT CSVAPGLAFF
TRBJ1-1 TRBV12-3/TRBV12-4 few . TGTGCCAGCAGGGACAGTTTTCAGGCTGAAGCTTTCTTT CASRDSFQAEAFF
TRBJ1-1 TRBV4-3 many TRBD1 TGCGCCAGCAGCCAACAGGGGGCTGAAGCTTTCTTT CASSQQGAEAFF
TRBJ2-7 TRBV6-5 . . TGTGCCAGCGGGTTGCAACGAGGGTACGAGCAGTACTTC CASGLQRGYEQYF
TRBJ1-1 TRBV15 . . TGTGCCACCAGCGAGTGGACAAGTCGTGGTGTGTCCGGGGACCCTTTCTTT CATSEWTSRGVSGDPFF
TRBJ2-5 TRBV11-2 few TRBD1 TGTGCCAGCAGTTCCAGTACAGGGGGCTGGGAGACCCAGTACTTC CASSSSTGGWETQYF
TRBJ2-7 TRBV7-6 . TRBD2 TGTGCCAGCAGCTTGGCCCCGGGGGGGGTGCCCTACGAGCAGTACTTC CASSLAPGGVPYEQYF
TRBJ1-5 TRBV20-1 few TRBD1 TGCAGTGCTAAAAGACAGGGGAGAGGTGGTGATCAGCCCCAGCATTTT CSAKRQGRGGDQPQHF
TRBJ2-2 TRBV29-1 many . TGCAGCGTTGCTAGGCGCAACACCGGGGAGCTGTTTTTT CSVARRNTGELFF
TRBJ1-1 TRBV5-6 few . TGTGCCAGCACCCTCCTTGGCGGTTGGGGCACTGAAGCTTTCTTT CASTLLGGWGTEAFF
TRBJ2-7 TRBV20-1 . . TGCAGTGCTAGGGCCGGGGGTCTCGGATACGAGCAGTACTTC CSARAGGLGYEQYF
TRBJ2-7 TRBV9 few . TGTGCCAGCAGCGTAGTATCAGGGTCCCACGAGCAGTACTTC CASSVVSGSHEQYF
TRBJ1-5 TRBV20-1 . TRBD1 TGCAGTGCGGGGGACAGGGATCCCAATCAGCCCCAGCATTTT CSAGDRDPNQPQHF
TRBJ2-1 TRBV19 few . TGTGCCAGTAGTGCGGGAAGCTACAATGAGCAGTTCTTC CASSAGSYNEQFF
TRBJ2-7 TRBV20-1 . TRBD2 TGCAGTGAAAATAGTGGACTAGCGGGGGCCTACGAGCAGTACTTC CSENSGLAGAYEQYF
TRBJ1-2 TRBV11-2 many . TGTGCCAGCAGCTTAGATTCGCTATTTGGCTACACCTTC CASSLDSLFGYTF
TRBJ1-1 TRBV29-1 many . TGCAGCGTCCACAAGACTGGACGTGTTGGAGCTTTCTTT CSVHKTGRVGAFF
TRBJ2-6 TRBV29-1 many TRBD1 TGCAGCGTCCAGACAGGGACTGGGGCCAACGTCCTGACTTTC CSVQTGTGANVLTF
TRBJ1-2 TRBV6-5 many . TGTGCCAGCAGTGAAAGTGGAAGGGCTGGCTACACCTTC CASSESGRAGYTF
TRBJ1-3 TRBV12-3/TRBV12-4 . . TGTGCCAGCCAAGAAGGTCTTAGTTTT CASQEGLSF
TRBJ1-1 TRBV10-3 . TRBD1 TGTGCCATCAAGACAGAGACAGGGGGGGGTGGGATGAACACTGAAGCTTTCTTT CAIKTETGGGGMNTEAFF
TRBJ1-5 TRBV7-8 many TRBD1 TGTGCCAGCAGCTCCATCACAGGGGGCAATCAGCCCCAGCATTTT CASSSITGGNQPQHF
TRBJ2-7 TRBV10-2 . . TGCGCCAGCAGTGAGCCGGACAGTCTAACCTACGAGCAGTACTTC CASSEPDSLTYEQYF
TRBJ1-2 TRBV29-1 many . TGCAGCGTTCGGGAGCGCGGCTTAGCTAACTATGGCTACACCTTC CSVRERGLANYGYTF
TRBJ2-7 TRBV10-3 few TRBD2 TGTGCCAGCACCGGGACTAGCGGGGGATACGAGCAGTACTTC CASTGTSGGYEQYF
TRBJ2-5 TRBV28 . TRBD1 TGTACCAGCAGTTTTCGACAGGGGGCCCAAGAGACCCAGTACTTC CTSSFRQGAQETQYF
TRBJ1-1 TRBV29-1 . . TGCAGCGTTGAGGCTCACACTGAAGCTTTCTTT CSVEAHTEAFF
TRBJ2-5 TRBV29-1 . TRBD1 TGCAGCGTCGAAACAGGGGCCGGAGAGACCCAGTACTTC CSVETGAGETQYF
TRBJ1-6 TRBV6-5 few . TGTGCCAGCAGTCTTGGTCAGGTTGGCTCACCCCTCCACTTT CASSLGQVGSPLHF
TRBJ1-4 TRBV7-9 few . TGTGCCAGCAGCCCCAACGTCCCTAATGAAAAACTGTTTTTT CASSPNVPNEKLFF
TRBJ2-7 TRBV10-3 many . TGTGCCATCAGTGGTTGGTCGTCTCTCGAACAGCACACCTACGAGCAGTACTTC CAISGWSSLEQHTYEQYF
TRBJ2-7 TRBV9 many . TGTGCCAGCAGCGTAGACAGGCGGGCGAGCTCCTACGAGCAGTACTTC CASSVDRRASSYEQYF
TRBJ1-2 TRBV6-2/TRBV6-3 . . TGTGCCAGCAGCCAGGGGCCGGGCTACACCTTC CASSQGPGYTF
TRBJ2-7 TRBV13 . . TGTGCCAGCAGCTTACGCAGTTCGGTGAACGAGCAGTACTTC CASSLRSSVNEQYF
TRBJ1-2 TRBV29-1 many . TGCAGCGTAACTGGACAGACGAATAACTATGGCTACACCTTC CSVTGQTNNYGYTF
TRBJ1-1 TRBV7-2 . TRBD1 TGTGCCAGCAGCCCAACCCGGGGACAGGGTTTCACTGAAGCTTTCTTT CASSPTRGQGFTEAFF
TRBJ2-7 TRBV2 . TRBD1 TGTGCCAGCAGTGGTACAGGGGGCGGAGTCTACGAGCAGTACTTC CASSGTGGGVYEQYF
TRBJ2-7 TRBV20-1 . TRBD1 TGCAGTGCCCCGGACAGGGTGAGCTACGAGCAGTACTTC CSAPDRVSYEQYF
TRBJ2-7 TRBV5-1 . TRBD1 TGCGCCAGCGCCCTCGGGACAGGGGTTTTGAAATACGAGCAGTACTTC CASALGTGVLKYEQYF
TRBJ2-7 TRBV10-1 . . TGCGCCAGCAGTGAGTCGGGGACGAAGCAGTACTTC CASSESGTKQYF
TRBJ2-7 TRBV15 many TRBD1 TGTGCCACCAGCACTGGACAGGGGGCCTACGAGCAGTACTTC CATSTGQGAYEQYF